The 30 T cell receptor beta chains listed next were all sequenced from one sample in a study of CXCR3-negative and CXCR3-positive naive CD8 T cells. TRB cDNA libraries were made by UMI-labeled 5' RACE. TCRdb re-called the 5' RACE reads; every CDR3 protein appears as one record, without DNA. This repertoire includes about 48,000 distinct CDR3 sequences. Sequencing was performed on memory CD8+ T cells from blood. These receptors came from a human donor in good health. Some clones in this sample may be carry-over from other donors' samples.

The V call is TRBV25-1, the J call TRBJ2-2. CDR3 length: 15 residues. The V gene's germline CDR1 is MGHDK and CDR2 SYGVNS. CDR3 region: CASWSAGQSTGELFF. The full variable domain, with the rest looked up from reference TRBV25-1 and TRBJ2-2, is EADIYQTPRYLVIGTGKKITLECSQTMGHDKMYWYQQDPGMELHLIHYSYGVNSTEKGDLSSESTVSRIRTEHFPLTLESARPSHTSQYLCASWSAGQSTGELFFGEGSRLTVL.

The rearrangement joins TRBV14 to TRBJ2-1; checking the TCRdb D call of TRBD1 is not possible without DNA. CDR1 and CDR2 from the germline V gene are SGHDN and FVKESK. The CDR3 sequence is 13 residues long. CDR3: CASSPPVTNEQFF.

This chain connects TRBV4-3 to TRBJ1-5; TCRdb selects TRBD1, and the lack of DNA leaves this call unchecked. Germline V gene data show CDR1 as LGHNA and CDR2 as YSLEER. This CDR3 has 16 residues. CDR3 region: CASSQSRGPGNQPQHF.

This chain joins TRBV12-3 or TRBV12-4 and TRBJ2-5; TCRdb's D call, TRBD2, is unchecked because there is no DNA. CDR3 length: 15 residues. CDR3 region: CASSLSPLYQETQYF.

The J gene is TRBJ2-1, the V gene TRBV29-1; TCRdb gives TRBD1 as the D gene, but with no DNA this cannot be confirmed. The CDR3 is 15 amino acids. CDR1 is SQVTM, CDR2 ANQGSEA, per germline. CDR3 amino acids: CSVEPQGVPYNEQFF.

The V gene is TRBV21-1, the J gene TRBJ2-7; TCRdb reports TRBD1, a call that lacks DNA to check it against. TRBV21-1 is recorded as a pseudogene. The length of the CDR3 is 15 residues. This CDR3 reads CASSFISGVSYEQYF.

The chain combines TRBV7-9 with TRBJ1-2. Germline V gives CDR1 SEHNR, CDR2 FQNEAQ (reference sequence). This CDR3 contains 14 residues. The CDR3 sequence is CASSLGYGDYGYTF. Combining the CDR3 with reference TRBV7-9 and TRBJ1-2 gives the whole variable domain DTGVSQNPRHKITKRGQNVTFRCDPISEHNRLYWYRQTLGQGPEFLTYFQNEAQLEKSRLLSDRFSAERPKGSFSTLEIQRTEQGDSAMYLCASSLGYGDYGYTFGSGTRLTVV.

V usage is TRBV7-9 and J usage is TRBJ2-7; TCRdb's D gene call, TRBD1, goes unchecked for lack of DNA. The CDR3 extends over 16 amino acids. CDR1 and CDR2 (germline): SEHNR, FQNEAQ (reference sequence). This CDR3 reads CASSPPPLGDFYEQYF.

The chain is built from TRBV28 and TRBJ2-7; TCRdb's D call, TRBD2, is unchecked because there is no DNA. The CDR3 has 21 residues. Germline V lookup: CDR1 MDHEN, CDR2 SYDVKM. CDR3 sequence reads: CASSPTLWGEEGTSAPYEQYF.

This clonotype registers large by frequency. The V and J genes are TRBV20-1 and TRBJ2-5; with no DNA, the TCRdb D assignment of TRBD1 cannot be verified. Germline loops: CDR1 DFQATT, CDR2 SNEGSKA (reference sequence). The CDR3 contains 15 residues. The CDR3 region is CSARDGRTEQETQYF.

This chain links TRBV27 with TRBJ2-1; TCRdb selects TRBD2, and the lack of DNA leaves this call unchecked. Germline assignment: CDR1 MNHEY and CDR2 SMNVEV (reference sequence). The CDR3 extends over 14 amino acids. CDR3: CASSSIRAYNEQFF.

The chain is built from TRBV11-2 and TRBJ2-5. The CDR3 spans 14 residues. From germline, CDR1 is SGHAT and CDR2 FQNNGV. Here the CDR3 reads CASSLDGVQETQYF.

This CDR3 is CSVPPYNEQFF. The rearrangement links TRBV29-1 to TRBJ2-1; TCRdb lists TRBD1, though no DNA is available to test this call. CDR3 size: 11 residues. From germline, CDR1 is SQVTM and CDR2 ANQGSEA.

By frequency, this clonotype is medium-sized. The chain recombines TRBV6-2 or TRBV6-3 with TRBJ2-1. Germline V gives CDR1 MNHEY, CDR2 SVGEGT. The CDR3 totals 14 residues. The CDR3 reads CASSLGTSYNEQFF.

The chain carries TRBV6-5 and TRBJ2-2; the TCRdb call, TRBD2, lacks DNA for checking. Germline CDR1 is MNHEY and CDR2 is SVGAGI. This CDR3 has 15 residues. The CDR3 here is CASRRAGLDTGELFF.

The chain recombines TRBV10-3 with TRBJ2-2; no DNA is available, so the TRBD1 call from TCRdb remains unchecked. The CDR3 totals 19 residues. CDR1 and CDR2 from the germline V gene are ENHRY and SYGVKD. CDR3 region: CAISEMGQGIYLNTGELFF.

This clonotype counts as medium-sized by frequency. The chain has TRBV6-4 and TRBJ2-3; TCRdb's D call of TRBD1 is untestable without DNA. The CDR3 length is 15 residues. Germline V gene data show CDR1 as MRHNA and CDR2 as SNTAGT. This chain's CDR3 is CASSDSQGAADTQYF.

The chain joins TRBV6-2 or TRBV6-3 to TRBJ2-1; TCRdb reports TRBD2, a call that lacks DNA to check it against. This CDR3 has 13 amino acids. Per germline, CDR1 MNHEY and CDR2 SVGEGT. CDR3 residues: CASSPRASGEQFF.

V gene TRBV7-2 combines with J gene TRBJ2-7. CDR3 length: 15 residues. Germline CDR1 and CDR2: SGHTA and FQGNSA. CDR3 loop: CASSEHLWGSYEQYF. Using reference TRBV7-2 and TRBJ2-7 for the parts outside the CDR3, the full variable domain is GAGVSQSPSNKVTEKGKDVELRCDPISGHTALYWYRQSLGQGLEFLIYFQGNSAPDKSGLPSDRFSAERTGGSVSTLTIQRTQQEDSAVYLCASSEHLWGSYEQYFGPGTRLTVT.

V gene TRBV5-1 combines with J gene TRBJ1-2; TCRdb names TRBD1, which stays unverified in the absence of DNA. This CDR3 is 14 amino acids long. Germline CDR1 is SGHRS and CDR2 is YFSETQ. The CDR3 here is CASSLGQALDGYTF.

The chain combines TRBV21-1 with TRBJ1-5. TRBV21-1 is termed a pseudogene. This CDR3 is 13 amino acids long. CDR3 sequence reads: CASSTKINQPQHF.

The CDR3: CASSSTQGSHKKLFF. The chain couples TRBV7-9 to TRBJ1-4; TCRdb lists TRBD1, though no DNA is available to test this call. The CDR3 has 15 residues. The germline V gene encodes CDR1 SEHNR and CDR2 FQNEAQ (reference sequence).

This sequence joins TRBV7-8 and TRBJ2-5; TCRdb picks TRBD1, but there is no DNA to check that call. In germline, CDR1 is SGHVS, CDR2 FQNEAQ. CDR3 size: 15 residues. The CDR3: CASSFGRGRRETQYF.

The rearrangement uses TRBV11-3 and TRBJ2-1; with no DNA, the TCRdb D assignment of TRBD2 cannot be verified. This CDR3 contains 16 residues. CDR1 is SGHNT and CDR2 is YENEEA in the germline V gene. CDR3 sequence reads: CASSLGVSGISNEQFF.

The chain recombines TRBV15 with TRBJ2-7; TCRdb calls TRBD1, which cannot be checked without DNA. Germline CDR1 is LNHNV and CDR2 is YYDKDF (reference sequence). This CDR3 has 16 residues. The CDR3 spells CATSSGVGTGAYEQYF.

Judged by frequency, this clonotype is medium-sized. V and J are TRBV20-1 and TRBJ2-7; lacking DNA, the TRBD1 call made by TCRdb goes unchecked. The CDR3 is 12 residues long. Germline values: CDR1 DFQATT, CDR2 SNEGSKA (reference sequence). CDR3 residues: CSVGGDDYEQYF.

The V call is TRBV7-8, the J call TRBJ1-5; with no DNA, the TCRdb D assignment of TRBD1 cannot be verified. Germline CDR1 and CDR2: SGHVS and FQNEAQ. The CDR3 loop spans 17 amino acids. The CDR3: CASSLGAFGMGGQPQHF.

The rearrangement links TRBV4-3 to TRBJ1-6; TCRdb outputs TRBD1, but without DNA this stays unchecked. Germline CDR1 LGHNA, CDR2 YSLEER. This CDR3 region has 17 residues. The CDR3 loop is CASSQDLGQVGNSPLHF.

The rearrangement joins TRBV7-3 to TRBJ1-1; TCRdb indicates TRBD1, and absent DNA this call remains unverified. Per the germline V gene, CDR1 is SGHTA and CDR2 is FQGTGA. The CDR3 consists of 13 residues. This CDR3 reads CASSWTGNTEAFF.

V is TRBV14 and J is TRBJ1-6; TCRdb designates TRBD1, a call that cannot be tested without DNA. This CDR3 comprises 16 residues. In germline, CDR1 is SGHDN, CDR2 FVKESK. CDR3 region: CASSQEIGTRNSPLHF.